These 21 T cell receptor beta chains originate from one sample sequenced in a study of OX40 agonist ivuxolimab in advanced cancers. Clones were sequenced by immunoSEQ multiplex PCR, and TCRdb holds only the in-frame ones, with some missing. The sample holds over 70,000 clones; under 95% are singletons and the top ten take 14%. The sample was CD4+ or CD8+ T cells sorted from blood, taken in a trial of the OX40 agonist ivuxolimab. The receptors originated from an adult with an advanced solid tumor such as melanoma, head and neck, liver or kidney cancer.

The chain is built from TRBV15 and TRBJ2-2, with a tentative D call TRBD1 (6 bases). The CDR3 loop spans 13 amino acids. The germline V and J ends were trimmed by 5 bases and 7 bases, with 11 bases remaining between them. In germline, CDR1 is LNHNV, CDR2 YYDKDF (reference sequence). Here the CDR3 reads CATSWRQDGELFF. The CDR3 DNA is TGTGCCACCAGCTGGCGACAGGACGGGGAGCTGTTTTTT. Using reference TRBV15 and TRBJ2-2 for the parts outside the CDR3, the full variable domain is DAMVIQNPRYQVTQFGKPVTLSCSQTLNHNVMYWYQQKSSQAPKLLFHYYDKDFNNEADTPDNFQSRRPNTSFCFLDIRSPGLGDTAMYLCATSWRQDGELFFGEGSRLTVL.

The J gene is TRBJ1-1, the V gene TRBV5-8, with D uncertain. CDR3 length: 13 amino acids. Germline V gene lookup returns CDR1 SGHTS and CDR2 YDEGEE. Between the trimmed V and J ends, which lost 4 bases and 5 bases, there was a span of 12 bases. CDR3 residues: CASSTVFGTEAFF. DNA for the CDR3: TGTGCCAGCAGCACCGTATTTGGAACTGAAGCTTTCTTT.

The chain joins TRBV4-3 to TRBJ2-1; D gene uncertain. CDR1 and CDR2 from the germline V gene are LGHNA and YSLEER. V shed 1 base and J shed 0 bases, with 10 bases lying between them. This CDR3 region has 16 residues. CDR3 sequence (DNA): TGCGCCAGCAGCCAAGGTGTCGGACGCTCCTACAATGAGCAGTTCTTC. Protein sequence: CASSQGVGRSYNEQFF.

The J gene is TRBJ2-7, the V gene TRBV7-9; the D gene could be TRBD1 or TRBD2 (7 bases each). V dropped 1 base and J dropped 3 bases, with 13 bases sitting between them. The germline CDR1 and CDR2 sequences are SEHNR and FQNEAQ (reference sequence). The CDR3 extends over 15 amino acids. CDR3 nucleotides: TGTGCCAGCAGCTTAGTCACAGGGGAGGGCTACGAGCAGTACTTC. Translation gives CASSLVTGEGYEQYF.

The chain recombines TRBV7-9 with TRBJ2-1; D possibly matches TRBD1 or TRBD2 (5 bases each). CDR1 and CDR2 (germline): SEHNR, FQNEAQ (reference sequence). The V end was cut by 5 bases, the J end by 1 base, with 15 bases between. This CDR3 region has 16 residues. The CDR3 DNA follows: TGTGCCAGCAGCCCCCGGGGCCGGGGTTCCTACAATGAGCAGTTCTTC. Its protein is CASSPRGRGSYNEQFF.

The chain couples TRBV15 to TRBJ2-7, with D unresolved. This CDR3 has 11 amino acids. V gave up 4 bases and J gave up 1 base, with 2 bases separating them. CDR1 is LNHNV and CDR2 is YYDKDF in the germline V gene (reference sequence). CDR3 sequence (DNA): TGTGCCACCAGCACTTCCTACGAGCAGTACTTC. It translates to CATSTSYEQYF.

The rearrangement links TRBV5-8 to TRBJ1-4; perhaps TRBD1 as D (5 bases). V shed 1 base and J shed 4 bases, with 8 bases lying between them. This CDR3 contains 14 residues. Germline V gene data show CDR1 as SGHTS and CDR2 as YDEGEE. The CDR3 DNA follows: TGTGCCAGCAGCTTGCCACAGGATAATGAAAAACTGTTTTTT. This sequence encodes CASSLPQDNEKLFF.

The J gene is TRBJ2-7, the V gene TRBV4-1, with TRBD1 identical over 12 bases. The V gene's germline CDR1 is MGHRA and CDR2 YSYEKL. The CDR3 is 15 amino acids. The J segment lost 5 bases and the V segment lost 5 bases, leaving 7 bases of the junction unmatched. Here the CDR3 reads CASSAGTGGGHEQYF. In DNA, the CDR3 is TGCGCCAGCAGCGCCGGGACAGGGGGCGGACACGAGCAGTACTTC.

This chain links TRBV13 with TRBJ2-3; maybe TRBD1 (5 bases). The germline V gene encodes CDR1 PRHDT and CDR2 FYEKMQ (reference sequence). Between the trimmed V and J ends, which lost 2 bases and 5 bases, there was a span of 5 bases. This CDR3 has 12 amino acids. CDR3 loop: CASSLRGDTQYF. DNA of the CDR3: TGTGCCAGCAGCTTAAGGGGAGATACGCAGTATTTT.

This chain connects TRBV2 to TRBJ2-7; no clear D gene. The CDR3 is made up of 11 amino acids. In germline, CDR1 is SNHLY, CDR2 FYNNEI. V was clipped by 6 bases and J by 4 bases, with 7 bases between them. CDR3: CASSWGYEQYF. The CDR3 region has the DNA TGTGCCAGCAGCTGGGGATACGAGCAGTACTTC.

This rearrangement joins TRBV30 to TRBJ2-3; D uncertain. The CDR3 contains 11 residues. CDR1 and CDR2 (germline): GTSNPN, SVGIG (reference sequence). Trimming shortened V by 3 bases and J by 2 bases, and 3 bases separated the two germline ends. This chain's CDR3 is CAWSPTDTQYF. The DNA for the CDR3 is TGTGCCTGGAGCCCCACAGATACGCAGTATTTT.

The rearrangement uses TRBV7-6 and TRBJ2-7, with D possibly matching TRBD2 (6 bases). Germline-derived CDR1 and CDR2 are SGHVS and FNYEAQ. Trimming pared 1 base from V and 1 base from J, leaving 8 bases between. The CDR3 runs to 14 residues. The CDR3: CASSLEEGSYEQYF. CDR3 sequence (DNA): TGTGCCAGCAGCTTAGAGGAGGGATCCTACGAGCAGTACTTC. The variable domain in full, with the rest retrieved from reference TRBV7-6 and TRBJ2-7, is GAGVSQSPRYKVTKRGQDVALRCDPISGHVSLYWYRQALGQGPEFLTYFNYEAQQDKSGLPNDRFSAERPEGSISTLTIQRTEQRDSAMYRCASSLEEGSYEQYFGPGTRLTVT.

Here the CDR3 reads CASSFSQEGRGYTF. CDR3 bases: TGCGCCAGCAGCTTTTCCCAGGAGGGACGAGGCTACACCTTC. This chain connects TRBV5-1 to TRBJ1-2, with D possibly being TRBD1 (5 bases). The length of the CDR3 is 14 residues. CDR1 is SGHRS, CDR2 YFSETQ, per germline. V was clipped by 2 bases and J by 8 bases, with 16 bases between them.

The chain is built from TRBV5-6 and TRBJ2-6; D is perhaps TRBD1 (5 bases). The V end lost 0 bases, the J end lost 4 bases, and 14 bases lay between the germline ends. The V gene's germline CDR1 is SGHDT and CDR2 YYEEEE. This CDR3 spans 17 amino acids. The DNA for the CDR3 is TGTGCCAGCAGCTTGGTATGGTCCCAGGGAGGGGCCAACGTCCTGACTTTC. Translating gives CASSLVWSQGGANVLTF.

This chain uses TRBV27 with TRBJ2-5; 15 bases agree with TRBD2. Germline assignment: CDR1 MNHEY and CDR2 SMNVEV (reference sequence). The V gene end was trimmed by 5 bases and the J gene end by 5 bases; junction bases not matched to a gene: 12. The CDR3 runs 18 residues. This CDR3 is CASSPGTSGGPEWETQYF. DNA for the CDR3: TGTGCCAGCAGTCCAGGGACTAGCGGGGGGCCTGAATGGGAGACCCAGTACTTC.

This chain links TRBV11-1 with TRBJ2-1; D is undetermined. CDR1 is SGHAT, CDR2 FQDESV, per germline (reference sequence). This CDR3 comprises 14 residues. V was shortened by 1 base and J by 5 bases, with 9 bases between the two germline ends. The CDR3 sequence: CASSLGTTNNEQFF. The CDR3 DNA reads as TGTGCCAGCAGCTTAGGTACTACCAACAATGAGCAGTTCTTC.

The CDR3 bases are TGTGCCTGGAGGGGAGGGACCCTAAACACCGGGGAGCTGTTTTTT. Protein sequence: CAWRGGTLNTGELFF. The J gene is TRBJ2-2, the V gene TRBV30, with 7 bases fitting TRBD2. Germline loops: CDR1 GTSNPN, CDR2 SVGIG (reference sequence). V dropped 3 bases and J dropped 2; count of bases not matched to a gene: 6. CDR3 length: 15 residues.

The rearrangement links TRBV7-6 to TRBJ1-1; D gene uncertain. Germline CDR1 SGHVS, CDR2 FNYEAQ. This CDR3 contains 15 residues. V lost 5 bases and J 1 base, leaving 14 bases between the germline ends. The DNA for the CDR3 is TGTGCCAGCAGCCCCGCTGGGTCGGCGAACACTGAAGCTTTCTTT. Translation: CASSPAGSANTEAFF.

A remark on this clone: The same CDR3 can be traced to other DNA sequences in this sample. V usage is TRBV6-1 and J usage is TRBJ1-5; D is undetermined. V was pared by 1 base and J by 1 base, with 5 bases between. Per germline, CDR1 MNHNS and CDR2 SASEGT. The CDR3 extends over 14 amino acids. CDR3 DNA: TGTGCCAGCAGTGAAGTCGGCAGCAATCAGCCCCAGCATTTT. It encodes CASSEVGSNQPQHF.

In DNA form, the CDR3 reads TGTGCCAGCAGCCCACAAGGACTAGCGCGGGACGAGCAGTACTTC. Its translation: CASSPQGLARDEQYF. The chain carries TRBV7-2 and TRBJ2-7; 9 bases line up with TRBD2. The CDR3 spans 15 residues. V dropped 5 bases and J dropped 5; count of bases not matched to a gene: 10. Germline loops: CDR1 SGHTA, CDR2 FQGNSA.

V and J are TRBV7-8 and TRBJ1-3, with D perhaps TRBD1 (6 bases). CDR3 length equals 16 residues. The germline V and J ends were trimmed by 2 bases and 4 bases, with 15 bases remaining between them. The germline CDR1 and CDR2 sequences are SGHVS and FQNEAQ. This CDR3 is CASSLRWGREGNTIYF. CDR3 coding DNA: TGTGCCAGCAGCTTACGCTGGGGGCGAGAAGGAAACACCATATATTTT. Full variable domain (missing parts from reference TRBV7-8 and TRBJ1-3): GAGVSQSPRYKVAKRGQDVALRCDPISGHVSLFWYQQALGQGPEFLTYFQNEAQLDKSGLPSDRFFAERPEGSVSTLKIQRTQQEDSAVYLCASSLRWGREGNTIYFGEGSWLTVV.